The source of this T cell receptor (beta chain) is a study of control samples from healthy donors and cancer patients. Generated by immunoSEQ multiplex PCR, the TCRdb table keeps only in-frame clones and is missing some. The sample records approximately 14,000 clones, 77% being singletons. This CDR3 is 14 amino acids long. The V gene lost 3 bases and the J gene lost 4 bases, with 9 bases spanning the gap. Per the germline V gene, CDR1 is SGHTA and CDR2 is FQGNSA. The chain combines TRBV7-2 with TRBJ2-2; no firm D call. This TCR was recovered from a female donor with lung cancer. The sequenced sample was formalin-fixed, paraffin-embedded tissue. CDR3 amino acids: CASSLGGSTGELFF. The CDR3 nucleotides are TGTGCCAGCAGCTTGGGCGGATCCACCGGGGAGCTGTTTTTT.